The next 5 T cell receptor beta chains were all read from a single sample in a study of shared clonotypes between healthy human individuals (dated by TCRdb to the early 2020s). Library creation used the immunoSEQ multiplex PCR assay. The table was pulled from immuneACCESS by TCRdb, which kept in-frame rearrangements only. Such tables lose some clones; where checked, under half of the loss comes from unresolved V genes, and the rest has no known cause. This sample holds 2 million to 2.5 million clones; around 93% were observed only once. 0.37% of the sample goes to the ten largest clones. Sequences were obtained from naive CD4+ T cells from PBMCs. The cell subset or site label, as the study defines it: CD45RA+ positively selected. The receptor set was obtained from a man between 18 and 35 years old in good health. Some clones in this sample may be carry-over from other donors' samples.

This chain connects TRBV19 to TRBJ2-7; 10 bases match TRBD1. CDR1 and CDR2 from the germline V gene are LNHDA and SQIVND (reference sequence). The CDR3 extends over 17 amino acids. V shed 4 bases, J shed 7 bases, and the junction held 16 bases outside the gene matches. In nucleotides, the CDR3 is TGTGCCAGTAGTAGGGGAAGCCGGGACAGGGGCCGGGGGGAGCAGTACTTC. Protein product: CASSRGSRDRGRGEQYF. Full variable domain (remainder filled in from reference TRBV19 and TRBJ2-7): DGGITQSPKYLFRKEGQNVTLSCEQNLNHDAMYWYRQDPGQGLRLIYYSQIVNDFQKGDIAEGYSVSREKKESFPLTVTSAQKNPTAFYLCASSRGSRDRGRGEQYFGPGTRLTVT.

The V call is TRBV28, the J call TRBJ2-6; 9 bases align to TRBD1. From germline, CDR1 is MDHEN and CDR2 SYDVKM. The CDR3 consists of 17 residues. J was trimmed by 7 bases and V by 7 bases; bases with no gene match: 14. The CDR3 sequence: CASKEHLGQGIANVLTF. DNA for the CDR3: TGTGCCAGCAAGGAACATTTGGGACAGGGAATAGCCAACGTCCTGACTTTC.

V usage is TRBV5-4 and J usage is TRBJ1-1, with D maybe TRBD1 (5 bases). The CDR3 length is 12 residues. V was clipped by 0 bases and J by 11 bases, with 11 bases between them. Germline CDR1 reads SGHNT; CDR2 reads YYREEE (reference sequence). DNA for the CDR3: TGTGCCAGCAGCTTGGTGGCAGGGAAGGCTTTCTTT. It yields the protein CASSLVAGKAFF.

The chain recombines TRBV6-1 with TRBJ2-1; maybe TRBD1 (5 bases). Germline CDR1 and CDR2: MNHNS and SASEGT. Trimming shortened V by 3 bases and J by 4 bases, and 13 bases separated the two germline ends. The CDR3 totals 15 residues. CDR3 coding DNA: TGTGCCAGCAGTGAGCGGTGGAAGGGGTACAATGAGCAGTTCTTC. It specifies CASSERWKGYNEQFF.

This clone was seen only once. The chain has TRBV7-9 and TRBJ2-7; TRBD2 might be the D (6 bases). CDR3 size: 15 residues. Trimming stripped 1 base from V and 5 bases from J, with 15 bases between. Germline loops: CDR1 SEHNR, CDR2 FQNEAQ (reference sequence). CDR3 residues: CASSLEGLALNEQYF. The CDR3 bases are TGTGCCAGCAGCTTAGAGGGGCTAGCGCTGAACGAGCAGTACTTC.